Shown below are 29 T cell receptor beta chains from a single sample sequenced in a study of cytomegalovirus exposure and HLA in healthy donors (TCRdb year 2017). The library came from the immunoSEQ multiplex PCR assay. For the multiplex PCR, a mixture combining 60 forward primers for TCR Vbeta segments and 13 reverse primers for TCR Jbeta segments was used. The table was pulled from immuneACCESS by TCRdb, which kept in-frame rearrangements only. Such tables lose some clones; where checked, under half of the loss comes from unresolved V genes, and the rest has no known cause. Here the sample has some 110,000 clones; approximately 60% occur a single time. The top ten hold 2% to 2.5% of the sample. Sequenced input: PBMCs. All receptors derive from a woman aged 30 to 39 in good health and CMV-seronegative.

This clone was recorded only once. The CDR3 loop is CASSSTGGFGYTF. The CDR3 DNA sequence: TGTGCCAGCAGCTCGACAGGGGGCTTTGGCTACACCTTC. The chain combines TRBV28 with TRBJ1-2; 10 bases map to TRBD1. Germline loops: CDR1 MDHEN, CDR2 SYDVKM. V lost 6 bases, J lost 7 bases, and 5 bases stayed unmatched. CDR3 length: 13 amino acids.

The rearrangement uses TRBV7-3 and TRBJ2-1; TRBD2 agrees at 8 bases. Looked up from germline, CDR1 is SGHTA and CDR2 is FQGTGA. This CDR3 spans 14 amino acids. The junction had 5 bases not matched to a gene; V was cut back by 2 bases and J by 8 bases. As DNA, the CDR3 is TGTGCCAGCAGCTTAGAGCGGGAGTACGATGAGCAGTTCTTC. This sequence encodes CASSLEREYDEQFF.

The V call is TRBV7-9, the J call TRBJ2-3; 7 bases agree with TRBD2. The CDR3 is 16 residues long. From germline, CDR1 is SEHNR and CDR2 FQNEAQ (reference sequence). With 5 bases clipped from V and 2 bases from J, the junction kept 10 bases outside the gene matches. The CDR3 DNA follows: TGTGCCAGCAGCCTTAGAGCGGGAATCGTCACAGATACGCAGTATTTT. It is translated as CASSLRAGIVTDTQYF.

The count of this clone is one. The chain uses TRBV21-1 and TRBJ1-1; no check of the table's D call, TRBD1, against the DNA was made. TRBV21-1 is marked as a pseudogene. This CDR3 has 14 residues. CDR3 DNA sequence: TGTGCCAGCAGCAGAGACAGGGGGGACACTGAAGCTTTCTTT. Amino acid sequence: CASSRDRGDTEAFF.

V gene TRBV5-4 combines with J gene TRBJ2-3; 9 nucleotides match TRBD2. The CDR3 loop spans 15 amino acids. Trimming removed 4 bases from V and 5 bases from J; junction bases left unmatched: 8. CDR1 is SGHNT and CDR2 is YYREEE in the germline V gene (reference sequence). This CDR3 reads CASSPIAGAEDTQYF. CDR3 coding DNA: TGTGCCAGCAGCCCGATAGCGGGAGCGGAAGATACGCAGTATTTT.

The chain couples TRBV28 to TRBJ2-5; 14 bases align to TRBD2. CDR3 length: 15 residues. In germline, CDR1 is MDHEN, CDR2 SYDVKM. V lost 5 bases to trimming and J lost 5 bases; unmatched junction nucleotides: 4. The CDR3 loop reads CASSPGLAGVETQYF. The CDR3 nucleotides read TGTGCCAGCAGTCCGGGACTAGCGGGAGTCGAGACCCAGTACTTC.

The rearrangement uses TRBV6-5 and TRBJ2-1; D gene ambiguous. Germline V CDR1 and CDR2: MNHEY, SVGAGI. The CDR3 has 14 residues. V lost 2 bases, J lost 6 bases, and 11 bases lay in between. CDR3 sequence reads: CASSYDPIANEQFF. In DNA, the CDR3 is TGTGCCAGCAGTTACGATCCGATAGCCAATGAGCAGTTCTTC.

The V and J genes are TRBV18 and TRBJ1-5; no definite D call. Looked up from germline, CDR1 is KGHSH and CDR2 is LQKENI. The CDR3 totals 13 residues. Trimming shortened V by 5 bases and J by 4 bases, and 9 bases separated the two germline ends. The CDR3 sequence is CASSTDLNQPQHF. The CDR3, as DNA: TGTGCCAGCTCAACGGACTTAAATCAGCCCCAGCATTTT.

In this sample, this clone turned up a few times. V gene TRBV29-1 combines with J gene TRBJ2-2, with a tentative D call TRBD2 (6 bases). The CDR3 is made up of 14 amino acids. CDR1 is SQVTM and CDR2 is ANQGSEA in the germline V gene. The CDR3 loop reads CALSEGPNTGELFF. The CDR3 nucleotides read TGCGCATTGTCGGAGGGTCCGAACACCGGGGAGCTGTTTTTT.

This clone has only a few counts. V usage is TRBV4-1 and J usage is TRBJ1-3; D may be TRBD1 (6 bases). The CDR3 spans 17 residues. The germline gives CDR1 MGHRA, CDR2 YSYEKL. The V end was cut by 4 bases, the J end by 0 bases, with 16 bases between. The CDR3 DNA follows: TGCGCCAGCAGCCCGCGACAGGTTGCGTCCTCTGGAAACACCATATATTTT. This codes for CASSPRQVASSGNTIYF.

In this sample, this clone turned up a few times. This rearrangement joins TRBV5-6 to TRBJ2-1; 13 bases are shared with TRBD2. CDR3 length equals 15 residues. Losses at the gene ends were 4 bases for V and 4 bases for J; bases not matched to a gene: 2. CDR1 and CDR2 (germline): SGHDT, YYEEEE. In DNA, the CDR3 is TGTGCCAGCAGCCCACTAGCGGGGGGGTACAATGAGCAGTTCTTC. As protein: CASSPLAGGYNEQFF.

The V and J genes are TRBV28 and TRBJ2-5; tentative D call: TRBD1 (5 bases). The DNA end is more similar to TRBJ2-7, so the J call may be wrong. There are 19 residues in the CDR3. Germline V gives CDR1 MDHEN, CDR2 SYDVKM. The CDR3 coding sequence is TGTGCCAGCAGTTCACCAAGGGGATCGCGACTTCAGCTCTCCTACGAGCAGTACTTC. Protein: CASSSPRGSRLQLSYEQYF.

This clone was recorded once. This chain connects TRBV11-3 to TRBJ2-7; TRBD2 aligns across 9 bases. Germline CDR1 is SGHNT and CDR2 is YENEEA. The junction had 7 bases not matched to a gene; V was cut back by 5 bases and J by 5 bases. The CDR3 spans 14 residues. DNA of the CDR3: TGTGCCAGCAGCATAAGCGGGAGGACCGACGAGCAGTACTTC. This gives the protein CASSISGRTDEQYF.

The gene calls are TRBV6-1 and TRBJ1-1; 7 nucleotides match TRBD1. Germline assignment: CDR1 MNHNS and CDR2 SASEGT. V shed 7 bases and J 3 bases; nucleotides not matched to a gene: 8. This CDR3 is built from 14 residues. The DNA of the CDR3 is TGTGCCAGCATCAAACCGGGACAGTACACTGAAGCTTTCTTT. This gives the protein CASIKPGQYTEAFF.

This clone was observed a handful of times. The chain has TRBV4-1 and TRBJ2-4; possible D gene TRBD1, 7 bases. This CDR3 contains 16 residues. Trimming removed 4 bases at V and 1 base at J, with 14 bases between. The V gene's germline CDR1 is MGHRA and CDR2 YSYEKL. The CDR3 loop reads CASSPAGQTAKNIQYF. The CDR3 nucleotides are TGCGCCAGCAGCCCTGCGGGACAGACTGCCAAAAACATTCAGTACTTC.

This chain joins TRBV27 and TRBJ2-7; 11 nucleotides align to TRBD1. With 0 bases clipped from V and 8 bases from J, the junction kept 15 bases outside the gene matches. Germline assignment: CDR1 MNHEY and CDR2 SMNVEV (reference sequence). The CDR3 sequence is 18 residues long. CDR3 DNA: TGTGCCAGCAGTTTATCCGCCCTAGGGGGACAGGGGGTAAATAAGCAGTACTTC. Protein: CASSLSALGGQGVNKQYF.

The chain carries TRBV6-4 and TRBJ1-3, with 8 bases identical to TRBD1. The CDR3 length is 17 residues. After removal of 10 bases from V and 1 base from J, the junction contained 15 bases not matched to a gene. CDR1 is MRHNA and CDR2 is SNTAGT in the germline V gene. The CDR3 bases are TGTGCCACCCGTATCACAGGGGGGAAATTATCTGGAAACACCATATATTTT. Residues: CATRITGGKLSGNTIYF.

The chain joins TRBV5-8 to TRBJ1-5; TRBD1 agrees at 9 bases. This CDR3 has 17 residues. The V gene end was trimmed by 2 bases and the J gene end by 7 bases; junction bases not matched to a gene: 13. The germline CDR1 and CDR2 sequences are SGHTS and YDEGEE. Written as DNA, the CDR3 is TGTGCCAGCAGCTTCGGGACAGGGATTGACCGGGGCCAGCCCCAGCATTTT. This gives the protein CASSFGTGIDRGQPQHF.

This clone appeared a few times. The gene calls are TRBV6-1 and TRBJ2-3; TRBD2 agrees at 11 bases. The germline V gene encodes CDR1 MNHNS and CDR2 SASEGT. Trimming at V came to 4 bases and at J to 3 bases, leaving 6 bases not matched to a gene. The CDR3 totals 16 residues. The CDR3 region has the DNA TGTGCCAGCAGTGGAACACTAGCGGGAGTTACAGATACGCAGTATTTT. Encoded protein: CASSGTLAGVTDTQYF.

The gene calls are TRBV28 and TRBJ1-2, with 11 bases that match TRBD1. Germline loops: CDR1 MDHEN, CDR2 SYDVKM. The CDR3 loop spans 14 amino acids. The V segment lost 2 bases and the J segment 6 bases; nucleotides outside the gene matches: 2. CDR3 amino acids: CASSLRTGGHGYTF. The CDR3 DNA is TGTGCCAGCAGTTTAAGGACAGGGGGCCATGGCTACACCTTC.

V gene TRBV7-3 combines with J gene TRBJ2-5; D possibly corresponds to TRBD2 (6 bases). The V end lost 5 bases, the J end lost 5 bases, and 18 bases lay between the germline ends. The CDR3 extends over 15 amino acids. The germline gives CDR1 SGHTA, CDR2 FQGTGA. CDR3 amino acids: CASSPVGGRGETQYF. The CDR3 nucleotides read TGTGCCAGCAGCCCGGTGGGAGGCCGGGGGGAGACCCAGTACTTC.

The CDR3 reads CASRPAGMDEQFF. For the CDR3, the DNA is TGTGCCAGCAGGCCAGCGGGGATGGATGAGCAGTTCTTC. This chain links TRBV27 with TRBJ2-1; 7 bases map to TRBD2. The V segment lost 6 bases and the J segment 8 bases; nucleotides outside the gene matches: 7. CDR1 is MNHEY, CDR2 SMNVEV, per germline (reference sequence). The length of the CDR3 is 13 residues.

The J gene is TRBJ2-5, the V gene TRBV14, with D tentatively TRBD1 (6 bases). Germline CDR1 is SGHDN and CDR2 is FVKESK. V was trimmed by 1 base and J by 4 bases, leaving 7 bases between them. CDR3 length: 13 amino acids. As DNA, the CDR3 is TGTGCCAGCAGCCAAGGAGGGGGAGAGACCCAGTACTTC. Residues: CASSQGGGETQYF.

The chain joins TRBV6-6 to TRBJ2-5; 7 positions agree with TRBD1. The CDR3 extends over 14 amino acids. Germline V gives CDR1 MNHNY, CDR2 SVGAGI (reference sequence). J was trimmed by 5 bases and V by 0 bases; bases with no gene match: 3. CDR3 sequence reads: CASSYSTGRETQYF. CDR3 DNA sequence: TGTGCCAGCAGTTACTCGACAGGGCGGGAGACCCAGTACTTC.

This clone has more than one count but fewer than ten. CDR3 sequence reads: CASSLSGPTPVQPQHF. In DNA, the CDR3 is TGTGCCAGCAGTTTATCCGGTCCAACCCCTGTGCAGCCCCAGCATTTT. J is TRBJ1-5 and V is TRBV27; D call uncertain. The V end was cut by 0 bases, the J end by 7 bases, with 16 bases between. The germline V gene encodes CDR1 MNHEY and CDR2 SMNVEV (reference sequence). This CDR3 is built from 16 residues.

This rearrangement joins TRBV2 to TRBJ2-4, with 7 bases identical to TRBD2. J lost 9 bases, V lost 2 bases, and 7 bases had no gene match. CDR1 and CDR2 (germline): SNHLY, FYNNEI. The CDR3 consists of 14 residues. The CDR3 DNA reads TGTGCCAGCAGTGAACGCCGGGAGGACGTCATTCAGTACTTC. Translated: CASSERREDVIQYF.

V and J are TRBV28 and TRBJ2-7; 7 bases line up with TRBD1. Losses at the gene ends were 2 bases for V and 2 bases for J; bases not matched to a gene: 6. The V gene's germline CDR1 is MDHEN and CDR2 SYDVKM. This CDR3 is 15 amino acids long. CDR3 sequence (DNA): TGTGCCAGCAGTTTAAAACGCAGGGGGACCTACGAGCAGTACTTC. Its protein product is CASSLKRRGTYEQYF.

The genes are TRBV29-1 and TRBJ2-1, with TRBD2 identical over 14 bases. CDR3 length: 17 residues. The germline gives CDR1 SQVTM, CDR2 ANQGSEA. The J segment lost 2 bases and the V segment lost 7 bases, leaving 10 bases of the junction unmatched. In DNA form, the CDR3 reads TGCAGCGCCCATGGACTAGCGGGAGGAGTGACCTACAATGAGCAGTTCTTC. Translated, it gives CSAHGLAGGVTYNEQFF.

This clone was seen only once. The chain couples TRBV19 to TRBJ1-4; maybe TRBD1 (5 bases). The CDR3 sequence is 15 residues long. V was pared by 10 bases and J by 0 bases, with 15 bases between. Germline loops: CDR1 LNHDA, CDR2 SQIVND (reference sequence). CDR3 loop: CATKNGGATNEKLFF. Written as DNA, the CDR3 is TGTGCCACTAAGAACGGGGGGGCAACTAATGAAAAACTGTTTTTT.